Below are 13 T cell receptor beta chains sequenced from a single sample in a study of blood T cell repertoires in COVID-19 (dated by TCRdb to between 2020 and 2021). Library preparation employed the immunoSEQ multiplex PCR assay. The source is immuneACCESS, and TCRdb retained only in-frame sequences with V and J called. Part of the clones is not carried over; for the studies checked, unresolved V genes explain less than half of this, and the remainder is unexplained. Counted in this sample were about 150,000 clones; 82% of them appeared once. The ten largest make up approximately 16% of the sample. Sequencing used peripheral blood. These receptor sequences come from a human donor with acute or convalescent COVID-19. The donor label of this sample is uncertain.

This clone was counted at least ten times. V is TRBV7-3 and J is TRBJ1-2; D remains ambiguous. CDR3 length: 13 residues. V gave up 8 bases and J gave up 13 bases, with 23 bases separating them. Germline CDR1 reads SGHTA; CDR2 reads FQGTGA. CDR3 amino acids: CASGGLPYAGFTF. CDR3 in DNA: TGTGCCAGCGGAGGGCTCCCCTATGCAGGATTCACCTTC.

The J gene is TRBJ1-1, the V gene TRBV29-1; D gene ambiguous. The CDR3 extends over 13 amino acids. Deletions cut 6 bases from V and 0 bases from J, with 11 bases between. The germline V gene has CDR1 SQVTM and CDR2 ANQGSEA. The CDR3 DNA sequence: TGCAGCGTGACACGGGGAATGAACACTGAAGCTTTCTTT. This sequence encodes CSVTRGMNTEAFF.

The chain couples TRBV4-1 to TRBJ2-3; D uncertain. The germline V and J ends were trimmed by 0 bases and 7 bases, with 17 bases remaining between them. The CDR3 covers 16 residues. Looked up from germline, CDR1 is MGHRA and CDR2 is YSYEKL. CDR3 nucleotide sequence: TGCGCCAGCAGCCAAGATATGAGCGCCCAGTGGTATACGCAGTATTTT. Translating gives CASSQDMSAQWYTQYF.

This sequence joins TRBV18 and TRBJ1-5; D is undetermined. V was shortened by 4 bases and J by 4 bases, with 5 bases between the two germline ends. Germline V gene lookup returns CDR1 KGHSH and CDR2 LQKENI. This CDR3 contains 12 residues. The DNA of the CDR3 is TGTGCCAGCTCACAAGCGAATCAGCCCCAGCATTTT. It encodes CASSQANQPQHF.

The CDR3 reads CASSFQVYSPLHF. The CDR3 nucleotides read TGTGCCAGCAGCTTCCAGGTCTATTCACCCCTCCACTTT. V usage is TRBV7-9 and J usage is TRBJ1-6; D remains ambiguous. The CDR3 totals 13 residues. From germline, CDR1 is SEHNR and CDR2 FQNEAQ (reference sequence). V was clipped by 3 bases and J by 8 bases, with 8 bases between them.

The chain employs TRBV5-4 and TRBJ2-4; 7 bases line up with TRBD1. V shed 9 bases and J 1 base; nucleotides not matched to a gene: 7. CDR3 length equals 14 residues. CDR1 and CDR2 (germline): SGHNT, YYREEE (reference sequence). The CDR3 protein is CATQTGTAKNIQYF. The DNA of the CDR3 is TGTGCCACGCAGACAGGGACGGCCAAAAACATTCAGTACTTC.

V usage is TRBV9 and J usage is TRBJ1-2; the D gene is possibly TRBD1 (6 bases). In germline, CDR1 is SGDLS, CDR2 YYNGEE. This CDR3 has 12 residues. V was trimmed by 4 bases and J by 7 bases, leaving 11 bases between them. The CDR3: CASSPDRFGYTF. CDR3 bases: TGTGCCAGCAGCCCAGACAGGTTTGGCTACACCTTC.

The chain recombines TRBV15 with TRBJ2-5; 9 bases line up with TRBD1. With 3 bases clipped from V and 4 bases from J, the junction kept 3 bases outside the gene matches. Germline V gives CDR1 LNHNV, CDR2 YYDKDF (reference sequence). The CDR3 length is 14 residues. CDR3 region: CATSSLQGAETQYF. The CDR3 region has the DNA TGTGCCACCAGCAGTCTACAGGGGGCAGAGACCCAGTACTTC.

The CDR3 DNA reads TGTGCCAGCAGCTCAGGACGGGATACAGATACGCAGTATTTT. It specifies CASSSGRDTDTQYF. The chain recombines TRBV5-5 with TRBJ2-3; D might be TRBD2 (5 bases). Deletions cut 3 bases from V and 3 bases from J, with 11 bases between. There are 14 residues in the CDR3. Germline V CDR1 and CDR2: SGHKS, YYEKEE (reference sequence).

This clone was counted only a few times. The chain recombines TRBV4-1 with TRBJ2-3, with 9 bases identical to TRBD1. J lost 6 bases, V lost 0 bases, and 7 bases had no gene match. The CDR3 is 16 residues long. Germline CDR1 and CDR2: MGHRA and YSYEKL. CDR3 sequence (DNA): TGCGCCAGCAGCCAAGACCAAGGACAGGGGTCGGATACGCAGTATTTT. Amino acid sequence: CASSQDQGQGSDTQYF.

The chain couples TRBV20-1 to TRBJ2-7; 9 positions agree with TRBD1. The germline V gene encodes CDR1 DFQATT and CDR2 SNEGSKA (reference sequence). The CDR3 is 13 residues long. V was pared by 3 bases and J by 2 bases, with 2 bases of the junction left unmatched. CDR3 protein: CSASGTGTYEQYF. In DNA, the CDR3 is TGCAGTGCTAGTGGGACAGGGACCTACGAGCAGTACTTC.

This clone appeared a few times. The chain joins TRBV11-2 to TRBJ1-2; the D is unclear. CDR3 size: 12 residues. The V end was cut by 4 bases, the J end by 7 bases, with 10 bases between. Germline-derived CDR1 and CDR2 are SGHAT and FQNNGV. The CDR3 here is CASSSIGVGYTF. DNA for the CDR3: TGTGCCAGCAGCTCCATCGGGGTTGGCTACACCTTC. Using reference TRBV11-2 and TRBJ1-2 for the parts outside the CDR3, the full variable domain is EAGVAQSPRYKIIEKRQSVAFWCNPISGHATLYWYQQILGQGPKLLIQFQNNGVVDDSQLPKDRFSAERLKGVDSTLKIQPAKLEDSAVYLCASSSIGVGYTFGSGTRLTVV.

The chain joins TRBV6-5 to TRBJ1-5; D is possibly TRBD1 (5 bases). V lost 5 bases and J 8 bases, leaving 10 bases between the germline ends. This CDR3 has 12 amino acids. Germline loops: CDR1 MNHEY, CDR2 SVGAGI. CDR3: CASSQGLEPQHF. The CDR3 nucleotides read TGTGCCAGCAGTCAGGGATTGGAGCCCCAGCATTTT.